This TCR beta chain was recovered during a study of CD8 T cells in Susac syndrome. The CDR3 runs to 12 residues. In germline, CDR1 is KGHDR, CDR2 SFDVKD. V dropped 7 bases and J dropped 8 bases, with 12 bases sitting between them. With random hexamers, reverse transcription was performed on about 0.5 to 1 ug of RNA. Each CDR3 protein is one row after TCRdb ran MiXCR on the immunoSEQ multiplex PCR reads. The repertoire consists of some 110,000 distinct CDR3 sequences, with around 94% occurring once and the leading ten covering around 0.41%. This clonotype was observed a single time. This TCR was sampled from a human donor with Susac syndrome. Sample: CD8+ T cells from PBMCs. This chain joins TRBV24-1 and TRBJ2-3; D is possibly TRBD1 (6 bases). The CDR3 nucleotides are TGTGCCACCAGAGGGGACAACGCTACGCAGTATTTT. Its protein is CATRGDNATQYF.